This T cell receptor beta chain is drawn from a study of cytotoxic CD8 clonotypes in ibrutinib-treated CLL. Study findings and constraints: Public clonotypes, an uncommon group, contracted or remained stable on treatment. An increase in clonality occurred at ibrutinib response, followed by a return toward baseline at progression.

Trimming took 8 bases from V and 10 from J, leaving 14 bases between them. Looked up from germline, CDR1 is MNHEY and CDR2 is SVGAGI. CDR3 length equals 12 residues. With respect to this clone: Its specificity is unknown.

The table came from immunoSEQ multiplex PCR; TCRdb's copy has only in-frame clones and leaves some out. This table holds around 70,000 clones, about nine tenths found once. Sequenced material: PBMCs, taken after 12 months of ibrutinib treatment. The sequence was obtained from a human donor with chronic lymphocytic leukemia. This chain links TRBV6-5 with TRBJ1-4; D remains unclear. The CDR3 loop reads CASGLSVGKLFF. DNA for the CDR3: TGTGCCAGCGGGCTGAGTGTGGGAAAACTGTTTTTT.